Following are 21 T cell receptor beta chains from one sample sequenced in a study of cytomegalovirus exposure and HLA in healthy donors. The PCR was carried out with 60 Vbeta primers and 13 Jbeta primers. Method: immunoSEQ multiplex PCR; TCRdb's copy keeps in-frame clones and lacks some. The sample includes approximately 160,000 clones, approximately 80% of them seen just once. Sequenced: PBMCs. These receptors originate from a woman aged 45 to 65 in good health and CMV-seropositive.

The CDR3 is CSVEGRWREGSYNEQFF. CDR3 DNA sequence: TGCAGCGTTGAAGGTAGGTGGCGGGAGGGCTCCTACAATGAGCAGTTCTTC. The chain has TRBV29-1 and TRBJ2-1, with 9 bases lining up with TRBD2. CDR3 length: 17 residues. V trimming: 1 base; J trimming: 0 bases; junction bases outside the gene matches: 7. Looked up from germline, CDR1 is SQVTM and CDR2 is ANQGSEA.

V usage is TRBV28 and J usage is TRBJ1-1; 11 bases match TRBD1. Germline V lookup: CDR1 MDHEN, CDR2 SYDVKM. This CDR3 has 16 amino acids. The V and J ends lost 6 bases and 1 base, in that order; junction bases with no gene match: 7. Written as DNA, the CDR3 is TGTGCCAGCAGCCTGGGACAGGGGGTTGGGAACACTGAAGCTTTCTTT. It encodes CASSLGQGVGNTEAFF. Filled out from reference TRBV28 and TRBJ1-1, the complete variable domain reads DVKVTQSSRYLVKRTGEKVFLECVQDMDHENMFWYRQDPGLGLRLIYFSYDVKMKEKGDIPEGYSVSREKKERFSLILESASTNQTSMYLCASSLGQGVGNTEAFFGQGTRLTVV.

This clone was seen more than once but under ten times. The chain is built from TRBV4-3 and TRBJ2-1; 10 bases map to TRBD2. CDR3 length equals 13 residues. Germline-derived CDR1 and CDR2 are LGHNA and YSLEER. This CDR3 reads CATSGVAYNEQFF. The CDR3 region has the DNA TGCGCTACTAGCGGGGTGGCCTACAATGAGCAGTTCTTC.

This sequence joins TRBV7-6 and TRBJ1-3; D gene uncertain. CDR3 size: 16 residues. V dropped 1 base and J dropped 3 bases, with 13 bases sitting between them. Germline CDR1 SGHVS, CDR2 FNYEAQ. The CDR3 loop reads CASSLGSGVDGNTIYF. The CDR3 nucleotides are TGTGCCAGCAGCTTAGGTTCTGGAGTTGATGGAAACACCATATATTTT.

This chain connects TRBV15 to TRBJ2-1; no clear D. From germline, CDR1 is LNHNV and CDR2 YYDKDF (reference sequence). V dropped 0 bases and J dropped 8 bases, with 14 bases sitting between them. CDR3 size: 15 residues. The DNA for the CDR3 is TGTGCCACCAGCAGAGACATTAGCCGGAGACATGAGCAGTTCTTC. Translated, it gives CATSRDISRRHEQFF. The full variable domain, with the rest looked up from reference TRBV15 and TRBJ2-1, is DAMVIQNPRYQVTQFGKPVTLSCSQTLNHNVMYWYQQKSSQAPKLLFHYYDKDFNNEADTPDNFQSRRPNTSFCFLDIRSPGLGDTAMYLCATSRDISRRHEQFFGPGTRLTVL.

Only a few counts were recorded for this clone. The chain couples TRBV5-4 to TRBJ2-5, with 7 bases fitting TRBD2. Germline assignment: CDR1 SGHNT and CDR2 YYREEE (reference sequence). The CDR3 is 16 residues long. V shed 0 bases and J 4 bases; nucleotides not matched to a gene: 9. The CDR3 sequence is CASSLDPAGRGETQYF. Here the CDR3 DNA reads TGTGCCAGCAGCTTGGACCCAGCGGGGAGGGGAGAGACCCAGTACTTC.

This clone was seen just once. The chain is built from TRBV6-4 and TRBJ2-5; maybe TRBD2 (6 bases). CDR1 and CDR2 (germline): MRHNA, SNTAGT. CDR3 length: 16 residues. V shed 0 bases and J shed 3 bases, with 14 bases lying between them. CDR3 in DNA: TGTGCCAGCAGTGACTCAGGGGACTTTGGGGAAGAGACCCAGTACTTC. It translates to CASSDSGDFGEETQYF.

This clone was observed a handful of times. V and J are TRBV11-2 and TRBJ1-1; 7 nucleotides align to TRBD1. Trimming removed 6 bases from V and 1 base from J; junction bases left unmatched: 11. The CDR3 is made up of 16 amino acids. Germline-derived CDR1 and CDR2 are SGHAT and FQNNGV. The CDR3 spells CASSSLYRGGNTEAFF. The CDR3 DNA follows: TGTGCCAGCAGTTCCCTTTACAGGGGCGGGAACACTGAAGCTTTCTTT.

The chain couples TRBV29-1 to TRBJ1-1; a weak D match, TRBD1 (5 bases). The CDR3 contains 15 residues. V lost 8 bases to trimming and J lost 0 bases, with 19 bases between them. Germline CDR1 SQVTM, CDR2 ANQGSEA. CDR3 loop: CSPGALFPMNTEAFF. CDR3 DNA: TGCAGCCCTGGGGCCCTCTTCCCCATGAACACTGAAGCTTTCTTT.

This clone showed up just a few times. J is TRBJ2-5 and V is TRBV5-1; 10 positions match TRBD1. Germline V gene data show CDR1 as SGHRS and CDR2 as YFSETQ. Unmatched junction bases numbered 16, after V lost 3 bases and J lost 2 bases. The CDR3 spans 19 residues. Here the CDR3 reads CASSSNTTRQGAPQETQYF. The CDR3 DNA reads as TGCGCCAGCAGCTCCAACACTACCCGACAGGGGGCGCCTCAAGAGACCCAGTACTTC.

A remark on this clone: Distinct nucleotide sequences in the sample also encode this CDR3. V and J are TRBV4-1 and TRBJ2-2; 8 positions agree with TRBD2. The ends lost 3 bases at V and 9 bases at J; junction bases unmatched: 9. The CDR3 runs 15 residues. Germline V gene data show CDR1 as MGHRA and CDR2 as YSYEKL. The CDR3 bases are TGCGCCAGCAGCCACAGCGACGGGGGGGCTAGGGAGCTGTTTTTT. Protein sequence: CASSHSDGGARELFF.

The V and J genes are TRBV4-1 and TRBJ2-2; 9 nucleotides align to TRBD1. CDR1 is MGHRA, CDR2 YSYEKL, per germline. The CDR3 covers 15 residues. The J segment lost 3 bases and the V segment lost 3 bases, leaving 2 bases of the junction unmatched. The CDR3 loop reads CASSQRTGDTGELFF. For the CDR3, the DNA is TGCGCCAGCAGCCAGAGGACAGGGGACACCGGGGAGCTGTTTTTT.

CDR3 sequence (DNA): TGTGCAGCCCGAACTGGCCCGGCCGAAGCGTACGAGCAGTACTTC. Its protein is CAARTGPAEAYEQYF. V gene TRBV6-5 combines with J gene TRBJ2-7; D remains ambiguous. Looked up from germline, CDR1 is MNHEY and CDR2 is SVGAGI. This CDR3 spans 15 amino acids.

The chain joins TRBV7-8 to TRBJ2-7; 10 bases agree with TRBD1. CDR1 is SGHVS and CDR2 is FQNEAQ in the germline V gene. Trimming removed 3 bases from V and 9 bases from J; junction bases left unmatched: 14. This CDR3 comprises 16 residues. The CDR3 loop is CASSLHQGQGRTWQYF. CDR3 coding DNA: TGTGCCAGCAGCTTGCACCAGGGACAGGGGAGAACGTGGCAGTACTTC. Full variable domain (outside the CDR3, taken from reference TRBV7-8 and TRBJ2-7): GAGVSQSPRYKVAKRGQDVALRCDPISGHVSLFWYQQALGQGPEFLTYFQNEAQLDKSGLPSDRFFAERPEGSVSTLKIQRTQQEDSAVYLCASSLHQGQGRTWQYFGPGTRLTVT.

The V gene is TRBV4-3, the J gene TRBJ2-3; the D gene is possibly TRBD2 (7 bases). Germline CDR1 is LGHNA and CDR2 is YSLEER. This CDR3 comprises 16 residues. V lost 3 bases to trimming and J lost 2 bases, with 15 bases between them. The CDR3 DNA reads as TGCGCCAGCAGCCAGGGGGGCGGGAGAGACACAGATACGCAGTATTTT. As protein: CASSQGGGRDTDTQYF.

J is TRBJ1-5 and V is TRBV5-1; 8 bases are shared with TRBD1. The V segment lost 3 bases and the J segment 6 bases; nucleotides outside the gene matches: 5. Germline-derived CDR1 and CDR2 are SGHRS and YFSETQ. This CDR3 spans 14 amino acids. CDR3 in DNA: TGCGCCAGCAGCTCCGGACAGGGAACTCAGCCCCAGCATTTT. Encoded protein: CASSSGQGTQPQHF.

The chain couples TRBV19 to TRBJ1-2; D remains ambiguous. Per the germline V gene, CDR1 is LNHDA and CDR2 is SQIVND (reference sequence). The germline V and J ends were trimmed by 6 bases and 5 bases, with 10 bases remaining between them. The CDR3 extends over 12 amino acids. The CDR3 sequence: CASRSLEYGYTF. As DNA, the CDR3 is TGTGCCAGTAGGAGCCTAGAGTATGGCTACACCTTC.

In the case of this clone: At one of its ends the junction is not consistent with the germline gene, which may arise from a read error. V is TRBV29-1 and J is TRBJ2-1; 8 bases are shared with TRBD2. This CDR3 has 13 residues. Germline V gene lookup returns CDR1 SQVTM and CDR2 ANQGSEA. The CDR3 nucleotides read TGCAGCGTTGTCCCTAGCGGGTACAATGGGCAGTTCTTC. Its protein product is CSVVPSGYNGQFF.

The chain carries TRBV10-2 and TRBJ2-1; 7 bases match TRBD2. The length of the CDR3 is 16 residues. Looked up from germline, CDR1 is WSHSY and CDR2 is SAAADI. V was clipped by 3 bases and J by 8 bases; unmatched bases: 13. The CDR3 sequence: CASSEPAGNPSDEQFF. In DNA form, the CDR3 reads TGCGCCAGCAGTGAACCAGCGGGAAATCCCAGCGATGAGCAGTTCTTC.

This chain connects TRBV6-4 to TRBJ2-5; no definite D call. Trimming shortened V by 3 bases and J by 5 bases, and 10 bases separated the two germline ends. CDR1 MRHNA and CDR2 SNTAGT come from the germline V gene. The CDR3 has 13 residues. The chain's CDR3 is CASSESSQETQYF. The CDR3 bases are TGTGCCAGCAGTGAATCTAGTCAGGAGACCCAGTACTTC.

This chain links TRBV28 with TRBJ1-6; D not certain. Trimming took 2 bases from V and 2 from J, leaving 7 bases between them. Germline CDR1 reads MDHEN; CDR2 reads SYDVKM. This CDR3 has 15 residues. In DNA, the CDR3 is TGTGCCAGCAGTTTAGACGGGACCTATAATTCACCCCTCCACTTT. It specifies CASSLDGTYNSPLHF.